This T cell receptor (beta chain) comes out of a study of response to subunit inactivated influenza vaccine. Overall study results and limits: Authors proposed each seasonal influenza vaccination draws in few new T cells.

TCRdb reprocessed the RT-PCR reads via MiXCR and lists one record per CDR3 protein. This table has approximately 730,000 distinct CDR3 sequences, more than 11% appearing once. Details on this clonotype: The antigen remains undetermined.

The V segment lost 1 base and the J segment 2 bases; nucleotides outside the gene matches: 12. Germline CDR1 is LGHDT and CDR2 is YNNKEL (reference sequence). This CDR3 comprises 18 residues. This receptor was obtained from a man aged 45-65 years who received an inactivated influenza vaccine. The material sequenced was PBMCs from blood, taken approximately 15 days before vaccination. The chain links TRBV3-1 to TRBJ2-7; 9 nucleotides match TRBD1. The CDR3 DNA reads TGTGCCAGCAGCCAAGTTGGGGCCCCCGGGACAGGGACCTACGAGCAGTACTTC. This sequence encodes CASSQVGAPGTGTYEQYF.